This T cell receptor (beta chain) was profiled in a study of identical twins. The CDR3 is 11 amino acids. Germline values: CDR1 GTSNPN, CDR2 SVGIG (reference sequence). Deletions cut 5 bases from V and 5 bases from J, with 10 bases between. This clonotype was seen only a few times. A template switching step contributed a universal primer site, while unique molecular identifiers were present in the cDNA. TCRdb fed the 5' RACE reads into MiXCR, producing one record per CDR3 protein. The top ten hold under 9.5% of the sample, which has roughly 350,000 distinct CDR3 sequences, around 9.7% seen once. This clonotype was sampled from a woman in her forties or fifties in good health. This chain joins TRBV30 and TRBJ2-7, with D possibly being TRBD1 (6 bases). The material sequenced was naive T cells sorted from blood. CDR3 region: CAWRGGHEQYF. The CDR3 DNA reads as TGTGCCTGGCGTGGGGGCCACGAGCAGTACTTC. The full variable domain, with the rest looked up from reference TRBV30 and TRBJ2-7, is SQTIHQWPATLVQPVGSPLSLECTVEGTSNPNLYWYRQAAGRGLQLLFYSVGIGQISSEVPQNLSASRPQDRQFILSSKKLLLSDSGFYLCAWRGGHEQYFGPGTRLTVT.